These T cell receptor beta chains were read from a single sample in a study of blood T cells in healthy people across ages. A single record per CDR3 protein comes from TCRdb applying MiXCR to the 5' RACE reads. The sample includes 850,000 to 1,000,000 distinct CDR3 sequences, roughly half of them seen just once. Specimen: blood. The source is a woman aged 60-75 years in good health. CDR3s include the opening cysteine and the closing phenylalanine or tryptophan.

TRBJ2-7,TRBV27,CASRDLAGGYNEQYF
TRBJ2-7,TRBV29-1,CSAKGWGTSDYEQYF
TRBJ2-5,TRBV20-1,CSALQETQYF
TRBJ1-1,TRBV6-2/TRBV6-3,CASSAQGTTEAFF
TRBJ1-6,TRBV29-1,CSVRTDENSPLHF
TRBJ2-7,TRBV11-3,CASSLDASNYEQYF
TRBJ1-4,TRBV2,CARKGVANEKLFF
TRBJ2-5,TRBV7-2,CASSLAAGPRETQYF
TRBJ1-5,TRBV15,CATSRDLNRGGNQPQHF
TRBJ2-1,TRBV20-1,CSARDMSRGTATYNEQFF
TRBJ1-2,TRBV5-1,CASSLVGQGLNGYTF
TRBJ2-3,TRBV14,CASSTQGFSTDTQYF
TRBJ1-2,TRBV7-2,CASSLYSAGGGYGYTF
TRBJ2-5,TRBV6-6,CASSYTTAQIKQYF
TRBJ2-4,TRBV5-5,CASSLALGQGARGAKNIQYF
TRBJ1-6,TRBV6-5,CASSYEPGGGSPLHF
TRBJ2-3,TRBV29-1,CSVQGPDTQYF
TRBJ2-7,TRBV10-2,CASQKGSSYEQYF
TRBJ1-1,TRBV6-2/TRBV6-3,CASSLTPGQSQAFF
TRBJ1-1,TRBV6-6,CASRTGQQNTEAFF
TRBJ2-2,TRBV4-1,CASSRGYLGDTGELFF
TRBJ2-3,TRBV29-1,CSVVGRGGTDTQYF
TRBJ1-2,TRBV7-9,CASSSPRVYGYTF
TRBJ2-5,TRBV7-2,CASSSLGGPYEQYF
NA,TRBV7-2,CASSLAYSQGETQYF
TRBJ2-1,TRBV27,CASSLTSGSPYNEQFF
NA,TRBV2,CASSERGTGRRKTQYF
TRBJ2-4,TRBV20-1,CSAWGPSKNIQYF
TRBJ2-7,TRBV28,CATTPGTSGTYEQYF
TRBJ1-2,TRBV6-5,CASRLGHYTEPANYGYTF
TRBJ1-2,TRBV27,CASQGKTRWGYGYTF
TRBJ2-7,TRBV7-9,CASSLTGVEQYF
TRBJ2-4,TRBV5-1,CASSRAGVENIQYF
TRBJ2-2,TRBV30,CAHDRRNTGELFF
TRBJ2-5,TRBV29-1,CSVELTGGWAQYF
TRBJ1-5,TRBV7-2,CASSPGGGNQPQHF
TRBJ1-4,TRBV4-3,CASSQDYRVGTGDEKLFF
TRBJ2-2,TRBV5-1,CASSPSSGVTGELFF
TRBJ2-1,TRBV7-9,CASSLGQGGFREQFF
TRBJ2-7,TRBV28,CASTPMGVERVQYF
NA,TRBV28,CASSLWHRAGPEQYF
TRBJ2-6,TRBV11-2,CASSRGQVSGANVLTF
TRBJ2-3,TRBV15,CATGVAGIADTQYF
TRBJ2-5,TRBV7-6,CASSLAYSRETQYF
TRBJ2-6,TRBV3-1,CASSQAGQGVTGANVLTF
NA,TRBV5-1,CASRSGDEQYF
TRBJ2-7,TRBV7-6,CASSSNPLTAISSYEQYF
TRBJ2-1,TRBV27,CASSLVWVSEQFF
TRBJ2-3,TRBV20-1,CSARGLLAGVADTQYF
TRBJ2-1,TRBV20-1,CSATGQASSYNEQFF